Each of the 30 T cell receptor beta chains below was sequenced from the same sample in a study of shared T cell receptors in the human thymus listed by TCRdb under 2021. Preparation of the library involved the immunoSEQ multiplex PCR assay. Sourced from immuneACCESS, this table was stored by TCRdb with only in-frame sequences that have V and J called. A share of the clones is absent; for the studies checked, an unresolved V gene accounts for under half, and the remainder has no known explanation. The sample includes some 720,000 clones, with around nine tenths observed a single time. Jointly, the top ten make up about 0.01% of the sample. The sample also formed part of further work on human thymus T cells.

Sequencing was performed on thymocytes. Receptors were obtained from a boy under two years old with a congenital heart defect. Donor details come from another sample of the same person, matched by shared clones.

This clone was seen only once. The chain is built from TRBV4-1 and TRBJ2-1; 8 bases are a match to TRBD2. The V segment lost 1 base and the J segment 6 bases; nucleotides outside the gene matches: 11. This CDR3 is 17 amino acids long. The germline V gene has CDR1 MGHRA and CDR2 YSYEKL. As DNA, the CDR3 is TGCGCCAGCAGCCAAGTCTCTCCCGGGACTAGAGGCAATGAGCAGTTCTTC. Its protein product is CASSQVSPGTRGNEQFF.

V is TRBV4-3 and J is TRBJ2-2; 7 positions agree with TRBD2. Per germline, CDR1 LGHNA and CDR2 YSLEER. The CDR3 consists of 20 residues. Trimming removed 0 bases from V and 5 bases from J; junction bases left unmatched: 18. CDR3 protein: CASSQDRAGGRASWTGELFF. The CDR3 DNA follows: TGCGCCAGCAGCCAAGATCGGGCCGGAGGGAGGGCCAGTTGGACCGGGGAGCTGTTTTTT.

The rearrangement links TRBV27 to TRBJ2-3, with D uncertain. CDR3 length: 13 residues. Looked up from germline, CDR1 is MNHEY and CDR2 is SMNVEV (reference sequence). V was cut by 3 bases and J by 1 base, with 5 bases left in between. The CDR3 sequence is CASSFPGTDTQYF. The CDR3 DNA follows: TGTGCCAGCAGTTTCCCGGGCACAGATACGCAGTATTTT.

V usage is TRBV4-3 and J usage is TRBJ2-1; 11 positions agree with TRBD2. The CDR3 extends over 16 amino acids. The germline gives CDR1 LGHNA, CDR2 YSLEER. V was pared by 0 bases and J by 9 bases, with 7 bases of the junction left unmatched. CDR3 residues: CASSQELAGGVGEQFF. The CDR3 DNA follows: TGCGCCAGCAGCCAAGAGTTAGCGGGAGGGGTGGGTGAGCAGTTCTTC.

The J gene is TRBJ2-1, the V gene TRBV15; TRBD2 aligns across 15 bases. Germline lookup yields CDR1 LNHNV and CDR2 YYDKDF (reference sequence). The CDR3 has 19 residues. Unmatched junction bases numbered 10, after V lost 1 base and J lost 6 bases. CDR3 amino acids: CATSRGSGLAGGRRNEQFF. The CDR3 DNA reads TGTGCCACCAGCAGAGGGTCGGGACTAGCGGGAGGACGTCGCAATGAGCAGTTCTTC.

This clone came up once. The chain employs TRBV25-1 and TRBJ2-3; D remains unclear. Germline CDR1 is MGHDK and CDR2 is SYGVNS. V lost 1 base to trimming and J lost 0 bases, with 8 bases between them. The CDR3 loop spans 15 amino acids. The chain's CDR3 is CASSELNGSTDTQYF. The CDR3 region has the DNA TGTGCCAGCAGTGAATTGAACGGTAGCACAGATACGCAGTATTTT.

This sequence joins TRBV5-4 and TRBJ2-1, with D perhaps matching TRBD2 (5 bases). This CDR3 region has 15 residues. The germline V gene has CDR1 SGHNT and CDR2 YYREEE (reference sequence). Trimming shortened V by 0 bases and J by 11 bases, and 18 bases separated the two germline ends. The CDR3 is CASSLGLDSREKQFF. In DNA form, the CDR3 reads TGTGCCAGCAGCTTGGGCCTGGATTCCCGGGAAAAGCAGTTCTTC.

The chain is built from TRBV4-1 and TRBJ2-1; 11 nucleotides match TRBD2. Per germline, CDR1 MGHRA and CDR2 YSYEKL. This CDR3 spans 20 amino acids. V lost 4 bases, J lost 5 bases, and 19 bases stayed unmatched. The CDR3 sequence is CASSPGGAVLAGDLDNEQFF. CDR3 DNA sequence: TGCGCCAGCAGCCCCGGAGGGGCAGTACTAGCGGGAGATTTGGACAATGAGCAGTTCTTC.

Only one count was recorded for this clone. The rearrangement links TRBV9 to TRBJ2-2, with D maybe TRBD2 (6 bases). The germline gives CDR1 SGDLS, CDR2 YYNGEE. The CDR3 covers 17 residues. V dropped 3 bases and J dropped 1 base, with 16 bases sitting between them. The DNA for the CDR3 is TGTGCCAGCAGCGGGAGGAGGGGCAGCAGGAACACCGGGGAGCTGTTTTTT. The encoded protein is CASSGRRGSRNTGELFF.

The sample holds one count of this clone. V and J are TRBV2 and TRBJ2-3; 7 bases agree with TRBD2. Per germline, CDR1 SNHLY and CDR2 FYNNEI. Losses at the gene ends were 5 bases for V and 6 bases for J; bases not matched to a gene: 8. The CDR3 contains 14 residues. CDR3 region: CASSHRPGGDTQYF. The DNA for the CDR3 is TGTGCCAGCAGTCATCGCCCCGGGGGGGATACGCAGTATTTT. The full variable domain, with the rest looked up from reference TRBV2 and TRBJ2-3, is EPEVTQTPSHQVTQMGQEVILRCVPISNHLYFYWYRQILGQKVEFLVSFYNNEISEKSEIFDDQFSVERPDGSNFTLKIRSTKLEDSAMYFCASSHRPGGDTQYFGPGTRLTVL.

This clone was seen just once. The gene calls are TRBV5-1 and TRBJ2-2, with 10 bases lining up with TRBD1. CDR1 and CDR2 from the germline V gene are SGHRS and YFSETQ. The CDR3 consists of 16 residues. After removal of 4 bases from V and 7 bases from J, the junction contained 10 bases not matched to a gene. CDR3: CASSPRTGGRCGELFF. CDR3 sequence (DNA): TGCGCCAGCAGCCCGAGGACAGGGGGGAGGTGCGGGGAGCTGTTTTTT.

This clone was seen just once. The rearrangement links TRBV5-1 to TRBJ2-1; 9 bases line up with TRBD2. This CDR3 spans 21 amino acids. Germline V lookup: CDR1 SGHRS, CDR2 YFSETQ. The J segment lost 0 bases and the V segment lost 2 bases, leaving 18 bases of the junction unmatched. Here the CDR3 DNA reads TGCGCCAGCAGCTTCGGCTTCGGGACAAGGGGTAGCGGGAGCTCCTACAATGAGCAGTTCTTC. This codes for CASSFGFGTRGSGSSYNEQFF.

The chain carries TRBV4-3 and TRBJ1-3; unclear D gene. This CDR3 is 16 amino acids long. CDR1 and CDR2 from the germline V gene are LGHNA and YSLEER. The V and J ends lost 4 bases and 2 bases respectively, with 15 bases between them. This CDR3 is CASSRRLSGAGNTIYF. The CDR3 DNA sequence: TGCGCCAGCAGCCGCAGGCTATCCGGGGCTGGAAACACCATATATTTT.

The chain links TRBV27 to TRBJ2-1; 9 nucleotides agree with TRBD2. CDR1 and CDR2 from the germline V gene are MNHEY and SMNVEV (reference sequence). The CDR3 totals 13 residues. V shed 7 bases, J shed 6 bases, and the junction held 4 bases outside the gene matches. The DNA for the CDR3 is TGTGCCAGCACAGCGGGAGGCTCCAATGAGCAGTTCTTC. Amino acids: CASTAGGSNEQFF.

This rearrangement joins TRBV2 to TRBJ2-3; 10 bases align to TRBD2. This CDR3 is 16 amino acids long. Germline CDR1 reads SNHLY; CDR2 reads FYNNEI. Trimming cost V 6 bases and J 1 base; bases outside gene matches: 7. The CDR3 loop is CASSVGLADRTDTQYF. CDR3 DNA: TGTGCCAGCAGCGTCGGACTAGCGGATCGCACAGATACGCAGTATTTT.

For this clone: This sample also contains other DNA sequences that code for the same CDR3. The V call is TRBV28, the J call TRBJ1-1; D ambiguous. In germline, CDR1 is MDHEN, CDR2 SYDVKM. V lost 6 bases, J lost 2 bases, and 4 bases lay in between. The CDR3 totals 11 residues. The CDR3 spells CASSSNTEAFF. Written as DNA, the CDR3 is TGTGCCAGCAGCTCTAACACTGAAGCTTTCTTT.

The chain couples TRBV4-3 to TRBJ2-1; D gene uncertain. V shed 0 bases and J shed 4 bases, with 10 bases lying between them. This CDR3 region has 15 residues. The V gene's germline CDR1 is LGHNA and CDR2 YSLEER. CDR3 loop: CASSQESGGYNEQFF. CDR3 in DNA: TGCGCCAGCAGCCAAGAGTCTGGCGGATACAATGAGCAGTTCTTC.

The chain recombines TRBV11-3 with TRBJ2-3; 9 nucleotides line up with TRBD1. The CDR3 sequence is 16 residues long. From germline, CDR1 is SGHNT and CDR2 YENEEA. The J segment lost 5 bases and the V segment lost 4 bases, leaving 10 bases of the junction unmatched. CDR3 sequence (DNA): TGTGCCAGCAGCTGCCTCGTACAGGGGGCGAAAGATACGCAGTATTTT. It codes for CASSCLVQGAKDTQYF.

V and J are TRBV19 and TRBJ2-1; 7 nucleotides match TRBD1. This CDR3 has 16 residues. V trimming: 5 bases; J trimming: 0 bases; junction bases outside the gene matches: 7. Germline assignment: CDR1 LNHDA and CDR2 SQIVND (reference sequence). The CDR3 coding sequence is TGTGCCAGTAGTGTCCCAGGGGGTAGCTCCTACAATGAGCAGTTCTTC. Translating it yields CASSVPGGSSYNEQFF.

In the case of this clone: The junction and the germline gene differ at one end; a read error may be behind it. J is TRBJ1-4 and V is TRBV11-2, with 8 nucleotides matching TRBD1. Germline-derived CDR1 and CDR2 are SGHAT and FQNNGV. The CDR3 covers 12 residues. The chain's CDR3 is CASSFPPGQEIF. DNA of the CDR3: TGTGCCAGCAGCTTTCCACCGGGACAGGAGATCTTT.

Points on this clone: At the DNA level, this CDR3 is encoded by other sequences in the same sample as well. The CDR3 loop is CASSLGTSGSYEQYF. In DNA form, the CDR3 reads TGCGCCAGCAGCTTGGGGACTAGCGGATCCTACGAGCAGTACTTC. The rearrangement uses TRBV5-1 and TRBJ2-7, with 10 bases aligning to TRBD2. CDR3 length equals 15 residues. J was trimmed by 1 base and V by 0 bases; bases with no gene match: 1. CDR1 and CDR2 (germline): SGHRS, YFSETQ.

V is TRBV15 and J is TRBJ1-5; no firm D call. The CDR3 extends over 19 amino acids. Trimming stripped 0 bases from V and 8 bases from J, with 26 bases between. Germline-derived CDR1 and CDR2 are LNHNV and YYDKDF (reference sequence). The chain's CDR3 is CATSRDPLLGLRQLKPQHF. For the CDR3, the DNA is TGTGCCACCAGCAGAGATCCTCTTCTTGGATTGAGGCAACTAAAGCCCCAGCATTTT.

The chain combines TRBV29-1 with TRBJ2-5; D uncertain. The tail of the sequence fits TRBJ2-7 better, so the J call may be wrong. The CDR3 runs to 13 residues. CDR1 SQVTM and CDR2 ANQGSEA come from the germline V gene. CDR3 DNA: TGCAGCGTTGCAATTCTCACGGACTACGAGCAGTACTTC. Encoded protein: CSVAILTDYEQYF.

This chain links TRBV7-8 with TRBJ2-7; D remains unclear. Trimming stripped 1 base from V and 6 bases from J, with 25 bases between. The CDR3 length is 18 residues. Per the germline V gene, CDR1 is SGHVS and CDR2 is FQNEAQ. DNA of the CDR3: TGTGCCAGCAGCTTAGGTGGTGGGTCCGAGGTCGGGTTTAGCGAGCAGTACTTC. Protein sequence: CASSLGGGSEVGFSEQYF.

V and J are TRBV2 and TRBJ2-1; 10 bases map to TRBD2. CDR3 length equals 18 residues. The germline gives CDR1 SNHLY, CDR2 FYNNEI. V lost 9 bases to trimming and J lost 7 bases; unmatched junction nucleotides: 21. CDR3: CARGPEGRLAGVGNEQFF. The CDR3, as DNA: TGTGCCAGGGGCCCCGAGGGGCGTCTAGCGGGAGTGGGGAATGAGCAGTTCTTC.

This chain links TRBV11-2 with TRBJ2-3; 10 bases line up with TRBD2. This CDR3 spans 18 amino acids. V lost 4 bases to trimming and J lost 0 bases; unmatched junction nucleotides: 10. In germline, CDR1 is SGHAT, CDR2 FQNNGV. For the CDR3, the DNA is TGTGCCAGCAGCTACCAAGCGGGAGGGCCTTCGAGCACAGATACGCAGTATTTT. Amino acids: CASSYQAGGPSSTDTQYF.

The table lists this clone with a count of one. The chain carries TRBV6-1 and TRBJ1-3; D call uncertain. Germline V gene data show CDR1 as MNHNS and CDR2 as SASEGT. Deletions cut 3 bases from V and 4 bases from J, with 13 bases between. CDR3 size: 15 residues. CDR3 nucleotides: TGTGCCAGCAGTGAGGTCTCGGAGGTAGGAAACACCATATATTTT. Residues: CASSEVSEVGNTIYF.

The chain recombines TRBV13 with TRBJ2-5; no clear D. The germline V gene has CDR1 PRHDT and CDR2 FYEKMQ (reference sequence). V gave up 3 bases and J gave up 4 bases, with 15 bases separating them. This CDR3 has 15 amino acids. CDR3 DNA: TGTGCCAGCAGCTTTAGAGGAACTGTCTTAGAGACCCAGTACTTC. Protein sequence: CASSFRGTVLETQYF.

CDR3 amino acids: CASSPYKAGGRSYEQYF. The CDR3 bases are TGTGCCAGCAGTCCTTACAAAGCGGGAGGCCGCTCCTACGAGCAGTACTTC. The chain links TRBV25-1 to TRBJ2-5; the match to TRBD2 covers 9 bases. The J call could be wrong; TRBJ2-7 is a better fit for the DNA end. The germline CDR1 and CDR2 sequences are MGHDK and SYGVNS. The CDR3 is made up of 17 amino acids.

The V call is TRBV7-3, the J call TRBJ2-2, with 11 nucleotides matching TRBD2. Germline CDR1 reads SGHTA; CDR2 reads FQGTGA. The CDR3 is 17 residues long. V lost 2 bases, J lost 6 bases, and 8 bases stayed unmatched. CDR3 bases: TGTGCCAGCAGCTTATCTAGCGGGAGGCTTTCGTCCGGGGAGCTGTTTTTT. Its protein is CASSLSSGRLSSGELFF.